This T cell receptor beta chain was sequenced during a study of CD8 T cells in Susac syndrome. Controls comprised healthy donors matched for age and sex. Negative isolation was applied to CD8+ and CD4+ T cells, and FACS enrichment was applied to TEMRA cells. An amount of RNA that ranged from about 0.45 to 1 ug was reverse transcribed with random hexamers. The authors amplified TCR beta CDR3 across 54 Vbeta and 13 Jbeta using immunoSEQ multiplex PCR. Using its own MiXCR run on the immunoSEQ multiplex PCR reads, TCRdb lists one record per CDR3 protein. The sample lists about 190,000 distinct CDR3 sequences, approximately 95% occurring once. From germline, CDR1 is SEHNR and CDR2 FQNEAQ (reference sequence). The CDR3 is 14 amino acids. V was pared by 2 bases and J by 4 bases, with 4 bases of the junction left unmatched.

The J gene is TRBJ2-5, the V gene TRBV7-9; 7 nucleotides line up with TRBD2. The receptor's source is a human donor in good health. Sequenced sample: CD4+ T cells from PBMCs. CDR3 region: CASSLRPGGETQYF. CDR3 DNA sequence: TGTGCCAGCAGCTTACGGCCGGGGGGAGAGACCCAGTACTTC.